Listed below are T cell receptor beta chains from one sample, sequenced in a study of cytomegalovirus exposure and HLA in healthy donors. Sequencing used immunoSEQ multiplex PCR; TCRdb keeps in-frame clones, though not all of them. The sample shows around 150,000 clones, 65% to 70% of them seen only once. Sequenced material: PBMCs. Receptors originate from a woman aged 18-29 years in good health and CMV-seropositive. Both conserved end residues are part of each CDR3. Fields, in order: V gene, J gene, clone size, D gene, CDR3 DNA, CDR3 protein. The D gene is left open where the match is weak. Size tells how often a clone was seen (once, few, many) or the class of an expanded clone, and some rows leave it out.

>TRBV6-5|TRBJ1-2|few|-
TGTGCCAGCAGGACAGCAGATGGCTACACCTTC
CASRTADGYTF
>TRBV10-2|TRBJ2-7|few|TRBD1
TGCGCCAGCCAGGGACAGAACTACGAGCAGTACTTC
CASQGQNYEQYF
>TRBV9|TRBJ1-2|-|-
TGTGCCAGCAGCGTAGCTGGAGGATATGGCTACACCTTC
CASSVAGGYGYTF
>TRBV11-2|TRBJ1-2|-|-
TGTGCCAGCAGCTTAGTCCGACAGGATGGCTACACCTTC
CASSLVRQDGYTF
>TRBV7-8|TRBJ2-5|-|-
TGTGCCAGCAGCTTAGTGCAGCAAGAGACCCAGTACTTC
CASSLVQQETQYF
>TRBV18|TRBJ1-6|-|TRBD1
TGTGCCAGCTCACCGGGGACAGCCTATAATTCACCCCTCCACTTT
CASSPGTAYNSPLHF
>TRBV19|TRBJ1-6|-|-
TGTGCCAGTAGTACCTCCGGGACAAGCTCCTATAATTCACCCCTCCACTTT
CASSTSGTSSYNSPLHF
>TRBV7-8|TRBJ1-5|few|-
TGTGCCAGCAGCTTAGCAGCGGATCAGCCCCAGCATTTT
CASSLAADQPQHF
>TRBV7-6|TRBJ1-4|-|TRBD1
TGTGCCAGCAGACTGACAGGGGGGACAACTAATGAAAAACTGTTTTTT
CASRLTGGTTNEKLFF
>TRBV4-2|TRBJ1-1|-|TRBD1
TGTGCCAGCAGCCGCACAGGGGGCTTTGGGAACACTGAAGCTTTCTTT
CASSRTGGFGNTEAFF
>TRBV29-1|TRBJ2-5|few|TRBD1
TGCAGCGTGGCCCTTCGGAAACAGGGGCTCCAAGAGACCCAGTACTTC
CSVALRKQGLQETQYF
>TRBV7-9|TRBJ1-2|-|-
TGTGCCAGCAGCTTAGGGCCAGGTGGGGGCTACACCTTC
CASSLGPGGGYTF
>TRBV15|TRBJ2-3|-|TRBD2
TGTGCCACCAGCAGAGATCCGAGACTAGCGGGAGATGAGGGCACAGATACGCAGTATTTT
CATSRDPRLAGDEGTDTQYF
>TRBV28|TRBJ1-1|-|-
TGTGCCAGCATCGGTAGTCCCCCTGAAGCTTTCTTT
CASIGSPPEAFF
>TRBV5-4|TRBJ2-1|-|TRBD1
TGTGCCAGCAGCCTAGACAGGGGATCCTACAATGAGCAGTTCTTC
CASSLDRGSYNEQFF
>TRBV7-3|TRBJ2-2|once|-
TGTGCCAGCAGCGCCGCAGGGTTGGCGAACACCGGGGAGCTGTTTTTT
CASSAAGLANTGELFF
>TRBV19|TRBJ2-3|-|-
TGTGCCAGTAAACGGACAGCGTACACAGATACGCAGTATTTT
CASKRTAYTDTQYF